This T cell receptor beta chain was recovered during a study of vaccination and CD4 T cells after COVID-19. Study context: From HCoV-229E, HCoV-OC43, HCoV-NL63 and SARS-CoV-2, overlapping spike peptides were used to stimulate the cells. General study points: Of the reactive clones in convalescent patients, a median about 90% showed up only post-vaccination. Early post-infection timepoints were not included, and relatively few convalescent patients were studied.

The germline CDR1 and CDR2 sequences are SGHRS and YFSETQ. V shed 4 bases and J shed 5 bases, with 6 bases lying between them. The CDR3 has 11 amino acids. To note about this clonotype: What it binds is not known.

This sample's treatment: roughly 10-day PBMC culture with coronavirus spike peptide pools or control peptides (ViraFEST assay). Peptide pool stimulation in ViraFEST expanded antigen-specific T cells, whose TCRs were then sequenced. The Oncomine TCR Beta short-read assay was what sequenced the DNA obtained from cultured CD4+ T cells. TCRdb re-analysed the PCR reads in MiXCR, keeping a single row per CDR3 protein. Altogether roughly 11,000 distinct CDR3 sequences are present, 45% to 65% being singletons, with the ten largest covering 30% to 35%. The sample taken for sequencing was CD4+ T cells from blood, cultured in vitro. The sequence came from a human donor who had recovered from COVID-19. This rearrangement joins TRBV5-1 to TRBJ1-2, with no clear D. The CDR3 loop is CASSPGYGYTF. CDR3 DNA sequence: TGCGCCAGCAGCCCCGGATATGGCTACACCTTC.